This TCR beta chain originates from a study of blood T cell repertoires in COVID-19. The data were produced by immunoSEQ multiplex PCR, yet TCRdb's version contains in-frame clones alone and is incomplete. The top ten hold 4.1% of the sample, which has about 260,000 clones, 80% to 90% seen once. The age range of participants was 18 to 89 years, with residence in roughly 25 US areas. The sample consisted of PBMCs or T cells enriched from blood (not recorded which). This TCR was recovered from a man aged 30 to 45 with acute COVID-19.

The CDR3 sequence is CASGTSGGPADTQYF. The CDR3, as DNA: TGTGCCTCCGGGACTAGCGGGGGGCCCGCAGATACGCAGTATTTT. V and J are TRBV7-8 and TRBJ2-3; 15 bases map to TRBD2. Germline CDR1 is SGHVS and CDR2 is FQNEAQ. V gave up 11 bases and J gave up 4 bases; unmatched junction bases: 7. The CDR3 totals 15 residues.